This T cell receptor (beta chain) was identified in a study of tumor-infiltrating lymphocytes in localized non-small cell lung cancer. Germline CDR1 is SGHRS and CDR2 is YFSETQ. This CDR3 spans 15 amino acids. J was trimmed by 3 bases and V by 0 bases; bases with no gene match: 5. Using immunoSEQ multiplex PCR, the repertoire was profiled, and TCRdb retains in-frame clones only, with some absent. This sample has 9,300 or so clones; 60% to 75% occur once, and the top ten carry around 20%. This receptor was obtained from a human donor with non-small cell lung cancer. This chain joins TRBV5-1 and TRBJ2-7, with TRBD1 matching 8 bases. The sequencing sample was made of lung tumor tissue. The CDR3 DNA reads as TGCGCCAGCAGCTTGGCCGGGACAGGTGTCTACGAGCAGTACTTC. Its translation is CASSLAGTGVYEQYF. The variable domain in full, completed from reference TRBV5-1 and TRBJ2-7, reads KAGVTQTPRYLIKTRGQQVTLSCSPISGHRSVSWYQQTPGQGLQFLFEYFSETQRNKGNFPGRFSGRQFSNSRSEMNVSTLELGDSALYLCASSLAGTGVYEQYFGPGTRLTVT.